Listed here are 14 T cell receptor beta chains from one sample, sequenced in a study of cytomegalovirus exposure and HLA in healthy donors (dated by TCRdb to about 2017). Preparation of the library involved the immunoSEQ multiplex PCR assay. A mixture of 60 forward primers for TCR Vbeta segments and 13 reverse primers for TCR Jbeta segments was used in the multiplex PCR. Imported from immuneACCESS, the table was reduced by TCRdb to in-frame sequences with V and J called. These copies leave out some clones; in studies compared against another copy, an unresolved V gene accounts for under half, and the cause of the remainder is not known. Counted in this sample were some 170,000 clones; 77% of them appeared once. 3.7% of the sample belongs to the ten largest clones. The sequenced sample was PBMCs. These receptors all stem from a woman aged 55-69 years in good health and CMV-seropositive.

This clone was picked up one time. The chain joins TRBV29-1 to TRBJ2-1; TRBD2 might be the D (6 bases). V lost 3 bases and J lost 0, with 18 bases in between. Per the germline V gene, CDR1 is SQVTM and CDR2 is ANQGSEA. The CDR3 has 17 amino acids. The CDR3 sequence is CSVEKSRAGSSYNEQFF. DNA for the CDR3: TGCAGCGTTGAGAAAAGTCGGGCGGGAAGCTCCTACAATGAGCAGTTCTTC.

The chain joins TRBV5-4 to TRBJ2-5; TRBD1 aligns across 9 bases. V lost 4 bases, J lost 5 bases, and 9 bases stayed unmatched. Germline V gene lookup returns CDR1 SGHNT and CDR2 YYREEE (reference sequence). There are 15 residues in the CDR3. CDR3 region: CASSLGTGRSETQYF. The CDR3 region has the DNA TGTGCCAGCAGCCTCGGGACAGGGCGGTCGGAGACCCAGTACTTC. The whole variable domain, filled in from reference TRBV5-4 and TRBJ2-5, reads ETGVTQSPTHLIKTRGQQVTLRCSSQSGHNTVSWYQQALGQGPQFIFQYYREEENGRGNFPPRFSGLQFPNYSSELNVNALELDDSALYLCASSLGTGRSETQYFGPGTRLLVL.

Comment on this clone: The identical CDR3 is also encoded by other nucleotide sequences in the sample. This rearrangement joins TRBV18 to TRBJ1-5; D might be TRBD1 (5 bases). The germline V and J ends were trimmed by 2 bases and 2 bases, with 7 bases remaining between them. The CDR3 covers 14 residues. Looked up from germline, CDR1 is KGHSH and CDR2 is LQKENI. As DNA, the CDR3 is TGTGCCAGCTCACCAGGGGGGGGCAATCAGCCCCAGCATTTT. It translates to CASSPGGGNQPQHF.

V and J are TRBV6-1 and TRBJ1-2; no clear D. Germline V gene data show CDR1 as MNHNS and CDR2 as SASEGT. There are 13 residues in the CDR3. V was clipped by 6 bases and J by 8 bases, with 16 bases between them. The CDR3 DNA reads as TGTGCCAGCAGACGCTCCCGGGTATCCGGCTACACCTTC. Its protein product is CASRRSRVSGYTF.

V and J are TRBV5-1 and TRBJ2-7, with 7 bases fitting TRBD2. Germline values: CDR1 SGHRS, CDR2 YFSETQ. J lost 6 bases, V lost 0 bases, and 18 bases had no gene match. This CDR3 has 18 amino acids. CDR3 sequence: CASSLVRGLSSKLCEQYF. The DNA of the CDR3 is TGCGCCAGCAGCTTGGTACGGGGACTATCTTCTAAGCTCTGCGAGCAGTACTTC.

V gene TRBV5-1 combines with J gene TRBJ2-1, with D possibly being TRBD2 (5 bases). CDR3 length: 15 amino acids. Trimming removed 4 bases from V and 5 bases from J, with 16 bases in between. Germline CDR1 is SGHRS and CDR2 is YFSETQ. The CDR3 DNA reads as TGCGCCAGCAGCGAGCTATCAACCGGGAACAATGAGCAGTTCTTC. It is translated as CASSELSTGNNEQFF.

The V and J genes are TRBV9 and TRBJ2-5, with 10 bases that match TRBD2. With 1 base clipped from V and 9 bases from J, the junction kept 6 bases outside the gene matches. Per the germline V gene, CDR1 is SGDLS and CDR2 is YYNGEE. There are 14 residues in the CDR3. This chain's CDR3 is CASSVSPSGGAQYF. CDR3 DNA sequence: TGTGCCAGCAGCGTAAGCCCAAGCGGGGGGGCCCAGTACTTC.

V is TRBV2 and J is TRBJ2-1, with 11 bases lining up with TRBD2. Germline lookup yields CDR1 SNHLY and CDR2 FYNNEI. The length of the CDR3 is 18 residues. Trimming cost V 1 base and J 0 bases; bases outside gene matches: 5. Written as DNA, the CDR3 is TGTGCCAGCAGTGAAGGGCTAGCGGGGGGTTACTCCTACAATGAGCAGTTCTTC. Translating gives CASSEGLAGGYSYNEQFF.

A note on this clone: The germline gene is not matched at one end of the junction; a read error may be the cause. The chain employs TRBV5-6 and TRBJ2-6; D perhaps matches TRBD1 (6 bases). This CDR3 region has 17 residues. CDR1 and CDR2 (germline): SGHDT, YYEEEE. The CDR3 sequence is CASSLVSQGPGANGLTF. As DNA, the CDR3 is TGTGCCAGCAGCTTGGTTTCACAGGGTCCTGGGGCCAACGGCCTGACTTTC.

V usage is TRBV5-1 and J usage is TRBJ2-7; unclear D gene. Deletions cut 2 bases from V and 3 bases from J, with 9 bases between. The CDR3 contains 13 residues. Germline lookup yields CDR1 SGHRS and CDR2 YFSETQ. The CDR3 DNA is TGCGCCAGCAGCTTATTGACTGACTACGAGCAGTACTTC. Translated: CASSLLTDYEQYF.

Comments on this clone: Relative to the germline gene, one junction end is altered; a read error may explain this. The chain combines TRBV7-8 with TRBJ2-6; D remains ambiguous. The CDR3 consists of 11 residues. Germline CDR1 reads SGHVS; CDR2 reads FQNEAQ. CDR3 bases: TGTGCCAGCAGCTTAGTCAACGGCCTGACTTTC. It specifies CASSLVNGLTF.

V is TRBV2 and J is TRBJ2-2; D uncertain. Looked up from germline, CDR1 is SNHLY and CDR2 is FYNNEI. Trimming left V 6 bases short and J 6 bases short, with 11 bases between. CDR3 length equals 13 residues. As DNA, the CDR3 is TGTGCCAGCAGGAGAAGAGGCTCCGGGGAGCTGTTTTTT. It is translated as CASRRRGSGELFF. The whole variable domain, remainder taken from reference TRBV2 and TRBJ2-2, is EPEVTQTPSHQVTQMGQEVILRCVPISNHLYFYWYRQILGQKVEFLVSFYNNEISEKSEIFDDQFSVERPDGSNFTLKIRSTKLEDSAMYFCASRRRGSGELFFGEGSRLTVL.

The chain uses TRBV28 and TRBJ2-1; D not resolved. V was shortened by 5 bases and J by 7 bases, with 9 bases between the two germline ends. The CDR3 sequence is 12 residues long. Germline CDR1 is MDHEN and CDR2 is SYDVKM. The CDR3 sequence is CASSLCRNEQFF. CDR3 in DNA: TGTGCCAGCAGTCTTTGCAGAAATGAGCAGTTCTTC.

The chain employs TRBV9 and TRBJ2-5; D gene uncertain. Germline lookup yields CDR1 SGDLS and CDR2 YYNGEE. The V end lost 2 bases, the J end lost 5 bases, and 10 bases lay between the germline ends. The CDR3 runs 13 residues. The CDR3 DNA reads as TGTGCCAGCAGCGTGTCGTCGGAGGAGACCCAGTACTTC. This encodes CASSVSSEETQYF. Full variable domain (missing parts from reference TRBV9 and TRBJ2-5): DSGVTQTPKHLITATGQRVTLRCSPRSGDLSVYWYQQSLDQGLQFLIQYYNGEERAKGNILERFSAQQFPDLHSELNLSSLELGDSALYFCASSVSSEETQYFGPGTRLLVL.